Below, 13 T cell receptor beta chains from the same sample are listed, as sequenced in a study of blood T cell repertoires in COVID-19. TCRdb keeps only in-frame clones here, not all; method: immunoSEQ multiplex PCR. Among 70,000 or so clones listed, about 87% were seen once. The material sequenced was peripheral blood. The receptors were gathered from a man between 50 and 59 years old with active COVID-19.

This CDR3 reads CASSNTGTGENEQFF. CDR3 in DNA: TGTGCCAGCAGCAACACCGGGACAGGGGAGAATGAGCAGTTCTTC. V is TRBV6-5 and J is TRBJ2-1; 10 nucleotides match TRBD1. This CDR3 is built from 15 residues. V shed 6 bases, J shed 7 bases, and the junction held 9 bases outside the gene matches. Germline-derived CDR1 and CDR2 are MNHEY and SVGAGI.

This rearrangement joins TRBV9 to TRBJ1-1; tentative D call: TRBD1 (5 bases). Looked up from germline, CDR1 is SGDLS and CDR2 is YYNGEE. The CDR3 contains 15 residues. The V and J ends lost 4 bases and 1 base respectively, with 14 bases between them. CDR3 sequence: CASSPTPGGNTEAFF. CDR3 nucleotides: TGTGCCAGCAGCCCTACTCCCGGGGGGAACACTGAAGCTTTCTTT.

V usage is TRBV7-4 and J usage is TRBJ2-2, with D unclear. Looked up from germline, CDR1 is SGHVT and CDR2 is SQSDAQ. This CDR3 has 14 amino acids. With 1 base removed from V and 4 bases from J, the gap between germline ends came to 7 bases. CDR3 DNA sequence: TGTGCCAGCAGCTTAGGTGGGCCCACCGGGGAGCTGTTTTTT. The encoded protein is CASSLGGPTGELFF.

J is TRBJ2-1 and V is TRBV2; the D gene is possibly TRBD1 (6 bases). Germline-derived CDR1 and CDR2 are SNHLY and FYNNEI. Trimming left V 6 bases short and J 6 bases short, with 21 bases between. This CDR3 spans 16 amino acids. CDR3 nucleotide sequence: TGTGCCAGCAGGAAAAACCTGGGCCTACAGGGCAATGAGCAGTTCTTC. Encoded protein: CASRKNLGLQGNEQFF.

The rearrangement links TRBV2 to TRBJ2-3; D is unresolved. V gave up 7 bases and J gave up 7 bases, with 9 bases separating them. This CDR3 region has 11 residues. Germline V CDR1 and CDR2: SNHLY, FYNNEI. CDR3 amino acids: CASNLLNTQYF. Here the CDR3 DNA reads TGTGCCAGCAACCTACTCAATACGCAGTATTTT.

This clone turned up a few times. The genes are TRBV5-1 and TRBJ1-2; no reliable D call. Germline V gene sequence: CDR1 SGHRS, CDR2 YFSETQ. The V gene lost 5 bases and the J gene lost 10 bases, with 6 bases spanning the gap. The CDR3 is 9 amino acids. CDR3 in amino acids: CASRLNYTF. CDR3 in DNA: TGCGCCAGCAGACTGAACTACACCTTC.

The gene calls are TRBV2 and TRBJ1-2, with a possible D match to TRBD1 (6 bases). The germline V gene has CDR1 SNHLY and CDR2 FYNNEI. The CDR3 runs to 15 residues. Trimming cost V 1 base and J 4 bases, with 13 bases left between them. Here the CDR3 reads CASSEVRDTSYGYTF. The CDR3 nucleotides read TGTGCCAGCAGTGAAGTCCGGGACACCTCCTATGGCTACACCTTC.

This chain connects TRBV27 to TRBJ1-1; 7 bases are shared with TRBD1. The V gene end was trimmed by 6 bases and the J gene end by 8 bases; junction bases not matched to a gene: 9. Germline V gives CDR1 MNHEY, CDR2 SMNVEV (reference sequence). The CDR3 is 13 amino acids. CDR3 region: CASRTGTDREAFF. In DNA, the CDR3 is TGTGCCAGCAGGACAGGGACGGACAGGGAAGCTTTCTTT.

This clone was seen only a few times. The rearrangement links TRBV5-4 to TRBJ1-5; D might be TRBD1 (5 bases). The germline V gene encodes CDR1 SGHNT and CDR2 YYREEE (reference sequence). Trimming removed 5 bases from V and 4 bases from J, with 19 bases in between. The CDR3 totals 16 residues. CDR3 bases: TGTGCCAGCAGTGATACTCCGGGACTCTTTAATCAGCCCCAGCATTTT. It specifies CASSDTPGLFNQPQHF.

The chain has TRBV6-6 and TRBJ2-1; D unresolved. Trimming shortened V by 5 bases and J by 0 bases, and 11 bases separated the two germline ends. This CDR3 is 15 amino acids long. Germline CDR1 is MNHNY and CDR2 is SVGAGI (reference sequence). CDR3 in amino acids: CASSLLQSSYNEQFF. Written as DNA, the CDR3 is TGTGCCAGCAGTCTTCTACAGAGCTCCTACAATGAGCAGTTCTTC.

This chain uses TRBV5-4 with TRBJ1-1; 8 bases match TRBD1. There are 15 residues in the CDR3. J lost 7 bases, V lost 4 bases, and 12 bases had no gene match. Germline V lookup: CDR1 SGHNT, CDR2 YYREEE (reference sequence). The CDR3 nucleotides read TGTGCCAGCAGCAAGTGGACAGGGAAAAAGGGTGAAGCTTTCTTT. Translated, it gives CASSKWTGKKGEAFF.

This sequence joins TRBV19 and TRBJ2-1, with 7 bases lining up with TRBD1. Germline V gene sequence: CDR1 LNHDA, CDR2 SQIVND (reference sequence). The CDR3 sequence is 14 residues long. Losses at the gene ends were 7 bases for V and 4 bases for J; bases not matched to a gene: 7. The CDR3 protein is CASTMGDSYNEQFF. The CDR3 bases are TGTGCCAGTACCATGGGGGACAGTTACAATGAGCAGTTCTTC.

The gene calls are TRBV7-2 and TRBJ2-7, with TRBD1 matching over 8 bases. The germline V gene has CDR1 SGHTA and CDR2 FQGNSA. The J segment lost 4 bases and the V segment lost 1 base, leaving 6 bases of the junction unmatched. The CDR3 sequence is 15 residues long. CDR3 sequence reads: CASSLGAQGVYEQYF. CDR3 nucleotide sequence: TGTGCCAGCAGCTTAGGCGCACAGGGGGTATACGAGCAGTACTTC.